This T cell receptor beta chain was found in a study of blood T cell repertoires in COVID-19. Whole-study context: The United States, Italy and Spain provided the acute and convalescent COVID-19 samples. PBMCs, B-cell-depleted T cells, or T cells provided the cDNA or gDNA that made up the material.

The table came from immunoSEQ multiplex PCR; TCRdb's copy has only in-frame clones and leaves some out. This repertoire shows over 130,000 clones, 88% found once; its top ten account for approximately 2.5%. This CDR3 is built from 16 residues. Unmatched junction bases numbered 3, after V lost 3 bases and J lost 0 bases. From germline, CDR1 is SGHNT and CDR2 YYREEE (reference sequence). This chain connects TRBV5-4 to TRBJ2-2; TRBD1 agrees at 9 bases. The sample consisted of peripheral blood. The TCR originated in a human donor with COVID-19, enrolled during active disease. The donor label of this sample is uncertain. The CDR3 nucleotides are TGTGCCAGCAGCTCAGACAGGGGGGCGAACACCGGGGAGCTGTTTTTT. Translated, it gives CASSSDRGANTGELFF.